In its sample, the clone carrying this T cell receptor (beta chain) was seen once. This sample was taken from a study of T cell clonotyping in hematopoietic cell transplantation. TCRdb's table, derived via immunoSEQ multiplex PCR, lists solely in-frame clones and lacks some. Of about 41,000 clones in the sample, 95% are singletons; the top ten hold around 1%. There are 15 residues in the CDR3. Trimming removed 5 bases at V and 5 bases at J, with 19 bases between. The germline V gene encodes CDR1 SGHTA and CDR2 FQGNSA. The source is a man aged 30 to 39 in good health. Some clones in this sample may be carry-over from other donors' samples. The sample comprised peripheral blood mononuclear cells. The V call is TRBV7-2, the J call TRBJ2-7; TRBD2 might be the D (6 bases). The CDR3 nucleotides read TGTGCCAGCAGCACCAGCGGAGGGTCGTTCGACGAGCAGTACTTC. It encodes CASSTSGGSFDEQYF.